This TCR beta chain is drawn from a study of T cells expressing NK-cell markers. Study-wide context: Sequencing covered eight donors, seven HCMV-seropositive and one seronegative.

A word on this clonotype: Its specificity is not known.

TCRdb re-analyzed the 5' RACE reads; it lists each CDR3 protein once, without DNA. The sample totals some 140,000 distinct CDR3 sequences. Findings and caveats of the study: In a few donors, dominant clonotypes made up about 25-60.1% of CD3+CD56-NKG2C+ cells.

This CDR3 region has 13 residues. Per germline, CDR1 DFQATT and CDR2 SNEGSKA (reference sequence). The material sequenced was blood T cells: a sorted CD56 or NKG2C T cell subset, CD4+ or CD8+ T cells, or bulk PBMC T cells (not recorded which). The rearrangement joins TRBV20-1 to TRBJ1-2; TCRdb proposes TRBD1, but this gene call is untestable without DNA. This clonotype was sampled from a woman between 50 and 59 years old in good health. The CDR3 loop is CSATGATSYGYTF.